What follows describes a single T cell receptor (beta chain). Its antigen remains unidentified. Per-base qualities were not stored, and no clone one base away is much larger. This entry belongs to a study of blood T cell repertoires in COVID-19 (dated by TCRdb to about 2020). The study in broad terms: Samples covering the acute and convalescent phases of COVID-19 were provided by collaborators in the United States, Italy and Spain. The material from the prospective study consisted of cDNA or gDNA derived from T cells, B-cell-depleted T cells, or PBMCs. Deeply sampled blood TCRbeta repertoires from subjects exposed to, actively infected with, or recovered from COVID-19 were included in the dataset. The repertoires were made available in a free public database intended to serve as a resource for research on the immune response to SARS-CoV-2. The samples were drawn from two sources: the first 160 participants of the ongoing ImmuneRACE study, and 1,000 to 1,500 subjects contributed by 6 global collaborators. Nearly every sample came with metadata listing a de-identified subject ID, COVID-19 status, age in years and sex. Where available, HLA class I and class II types were obtained from metadata supplied by the sample provider rather than from assay-based typing. Broader findings and caveats from the paper: The quantity of clinical and demographic metadata differed by source and by participant and was supplied without curation.

The germline V gene supplies CDR1 SGHTA and CDR2 FQGNSA. The CDR3, cysteine through phenylalanine, is 15 amino acids long. The only DNA kept is the CDR3, 45 bases in frame from the first base. V is cut by 5 bases and J by 0 bases, and the space between the germline ends is 11 bases. Participants in the prospective study were enrolled through a virtual design, were aged roughly 18 to 100 years, and lived in 20 to 30 United States geographic areas. In the prospective study, cohorts were assigned on the basis of participant-reported clinical history obtained from a screening survey and a study questionnaire. For ImmuneRACE Cohort 3, a participant was defined as recovered based on two consecutive negative NP/OP PCR tests, clearance by a healthcare professional, or resolution of symptoms. Each participant in the prospective study had whole blood, serum and a nasopharyngeal or oropharyngeal swab collected by mobile phlebotomists. Participants in the prospective study had the option to provide additional blood draws and questionnaires over a roughly 2-month period. Before DNA extraction, prospective study blood samples were shipped either frozen or at room temperature.

TCRbeta CDR3 regions were amplified from genomic DNA using the immunoSEQ Assay, a bias-controlled multiplex PCR. Per the source publication's procedure: The number of nucleated cells in each sample was estimated from the amplification of reference gene primers within the assay. To quantify the absolute abundance of each unique TCRbeta CDR3 rearrangement, sequence reads were collapsed and filtered. For each sample, productive Simpson clonality was calculated by taking the square root of Simpson's diversity index across productive rearrangements. TCRdb holds this immuneACCESS table with in-frame rearrangements only. Some clones are missing; in checked studies, unresolved V genes explain under half, and the rest has no known cause. The V and J calls and clone size are taken from that table; D and trimming were inferred from the DNA. The sample table shows some 200,000 clones, and 82% are seen once. Together, the top ten hold over 9.5% of the sample.

The rearrangement combines TRBV7-2 with TRBJ2-1; TRBD2 could be the D gene, as 6 bases match. This TCR was sampled from a man between 40 and 49 years old who had recovered from COVID-19. The sample was PBMCs or T cells enriched from blood (not recorded which). This receptor carries the CDR3 CASSLGSSSYNEQFF. The nucleotides read TGTGCCAGCAGCCTCGGGAGTAGCTCCTACAATGAGCAGTTCTTC.